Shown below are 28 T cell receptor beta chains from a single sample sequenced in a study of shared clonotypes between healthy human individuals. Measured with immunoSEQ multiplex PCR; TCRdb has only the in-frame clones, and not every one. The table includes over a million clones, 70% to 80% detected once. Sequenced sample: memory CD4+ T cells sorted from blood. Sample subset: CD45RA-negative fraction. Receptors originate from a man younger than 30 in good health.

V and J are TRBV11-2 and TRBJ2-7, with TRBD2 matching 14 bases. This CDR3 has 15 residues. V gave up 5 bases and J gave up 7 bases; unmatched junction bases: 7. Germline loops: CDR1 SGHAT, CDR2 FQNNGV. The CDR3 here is CASSRGTSGGKEQYF. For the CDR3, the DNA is TGTGCCAGCAGCCGAGGGACTAGCGGGGGTAAAGAGCAGTACTTC.

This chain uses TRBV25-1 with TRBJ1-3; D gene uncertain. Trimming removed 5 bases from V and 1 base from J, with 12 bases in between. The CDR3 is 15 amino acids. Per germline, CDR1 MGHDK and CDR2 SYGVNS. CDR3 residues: CASSSVAISGNTIYF. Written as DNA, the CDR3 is TGTGCCAGCAGTTCGGTCGCTATTTCTGGAAACACCATATATTTT. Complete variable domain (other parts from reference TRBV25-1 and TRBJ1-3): EADIYQTPRYLVIGTGKKITLECSQTMGHDKMYWYQQDPGMELHLIHYSYGVNSTEKGDLSSESTVSRIRTEHFPLTLESARPSHTSQYLCASSSVAISGNTIYFGEGSWLTVV.

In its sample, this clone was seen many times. CDR3 sequence: CSASTGTQYF. The DNA for the CDR3 is TGCAGTGCTAGTACGGGGACCCAGTACTTC. The V call is TRBV20-1, the J call TRBJ2-5; D is ambiguous. This CDR3 is built from 10 residues. Per germline, CDR1 DFQATT and CDR2 SNEGSKA (reference sequence). The V and J ends lost 3 bases and 7 bases respectively, with 6 bases between them.

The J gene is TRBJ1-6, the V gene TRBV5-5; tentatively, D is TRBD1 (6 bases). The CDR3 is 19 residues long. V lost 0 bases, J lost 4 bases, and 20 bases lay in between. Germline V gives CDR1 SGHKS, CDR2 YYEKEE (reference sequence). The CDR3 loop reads CASSLAPQGGEGYNSPLHF. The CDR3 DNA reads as TGTGCCAGCAGCTTGGCCCCACAGGGCGGGGAGGGGTATAATTCACCCCTCCACTTT.

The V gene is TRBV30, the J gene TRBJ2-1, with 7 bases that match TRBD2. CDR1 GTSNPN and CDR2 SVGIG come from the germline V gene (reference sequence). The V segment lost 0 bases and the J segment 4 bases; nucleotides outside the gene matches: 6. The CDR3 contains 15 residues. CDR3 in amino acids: CAWSVLARTYNEQFF. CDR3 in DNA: TGTGCCTGGAGTGTACTAGCGAGGACTTACAATGAGCAGTTCTTC.

Written as DNA, the CDR3 is TGCAGCGTCGATCAGGGAGACACCATATATTTT. Residues: CSVDQGDTIYF. The chain recombines TRBV20-1 with TRBJ1-3, with a tentative D call TRBD1 (5 bases). CDR1 is DFQATT and CDR2 is SNEGSKA in the germline V gene (reference sequence). There are 11 residues in the CDR3.

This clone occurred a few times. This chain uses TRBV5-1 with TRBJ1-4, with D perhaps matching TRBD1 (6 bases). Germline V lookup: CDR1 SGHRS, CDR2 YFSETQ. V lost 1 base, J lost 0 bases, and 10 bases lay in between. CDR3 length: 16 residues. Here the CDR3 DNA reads TGCGCCAGCAGCTTGCCCAGGGGTGCAACTAATGAAAAACTGTTTTTT. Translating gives CASSLPRGATNEKLFF. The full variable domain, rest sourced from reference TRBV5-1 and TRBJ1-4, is KAGVTQTPRYLIKTRGQQVTLSCSPISGHRSVSWYQQTPGQGLQFLFEYFSETQRNKGNFPGRFSGRQFSNSRSEMNVSTLELGDSALYLCASSLPRGATNEKLFFGSGTQLSVL.

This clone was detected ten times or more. In DNA form, the CDR3 reads TGTGCCAGCAGCGTATATGGCACTAGCGGGAGGGCCGGGGAGCAGTTCTTC. Translated, it gives CASSVYGTSGRAGEQFF. V is TRBV9 and J is TRBJ2-1; TRBD2 matches at 13 bases. J gave up 10 bases and V 1 base, and 11 bases lay outside the gene matches. CDR1 is SGDLS and CDR2 is YYNGEE in the germline V gene. The CDR3 is 17 amino acids.

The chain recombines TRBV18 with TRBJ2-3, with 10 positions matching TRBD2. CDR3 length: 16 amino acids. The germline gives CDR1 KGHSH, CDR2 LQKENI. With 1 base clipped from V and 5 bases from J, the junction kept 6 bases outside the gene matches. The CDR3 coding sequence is TGTGCCAGCTCACCACTAGCGGGGGGTTCGATAGATACGCAGTATTTT. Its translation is CASSPLAGGSIDTQYF. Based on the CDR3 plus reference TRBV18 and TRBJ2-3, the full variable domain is NAGVMQNPRHLVRRRGQEARLRCSPMKGHSHVYWYRQLPEEGLKFMVYLQKENIIDESGMPKERFSAEFPKEGPSILRIQQVVRGDSAAYFCASSPLAGGSIDTQYFGPGTRLTVL.

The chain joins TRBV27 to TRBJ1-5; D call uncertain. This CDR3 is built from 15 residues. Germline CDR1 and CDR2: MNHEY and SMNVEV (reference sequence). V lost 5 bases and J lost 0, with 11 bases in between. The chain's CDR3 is CASSPLADSNQPQHF. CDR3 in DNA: TGTGCCAGCAGTCCCCTGGCAGATAGCAATCAGCCCCAGCATTTT.

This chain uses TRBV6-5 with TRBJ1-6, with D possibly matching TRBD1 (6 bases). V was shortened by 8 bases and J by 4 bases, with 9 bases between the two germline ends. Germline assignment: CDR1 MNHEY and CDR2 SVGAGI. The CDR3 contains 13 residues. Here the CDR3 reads CASRTAYNSPLHF. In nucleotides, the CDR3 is TGTGCCAGCCGGACAGCTTATAATTCACCCCTCCACTTT.

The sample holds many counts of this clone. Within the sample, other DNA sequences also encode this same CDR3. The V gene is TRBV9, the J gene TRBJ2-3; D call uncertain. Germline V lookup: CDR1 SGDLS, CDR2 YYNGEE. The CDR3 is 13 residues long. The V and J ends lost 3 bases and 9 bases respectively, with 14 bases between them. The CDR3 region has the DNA TGTGCCAGCAGCGGCCACACGGGCGACACGCAGTATTTT. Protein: CASSGHTGDTQYF. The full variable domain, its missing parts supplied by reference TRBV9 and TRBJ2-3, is DSGVTQTPKHLITATGQRVTLRCSPRSGDLSVYWYQQSLDQGLQFLIQYYNGEERAKGNILERFSAQQFPDLHSELNLSSLELGDSALYFCASSGHTGDTQYFGPGTRLTVL.

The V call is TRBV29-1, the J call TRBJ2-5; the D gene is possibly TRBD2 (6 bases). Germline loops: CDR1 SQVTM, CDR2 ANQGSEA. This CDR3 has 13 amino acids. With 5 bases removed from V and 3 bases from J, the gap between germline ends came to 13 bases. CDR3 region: CSVNWGVEETQYF. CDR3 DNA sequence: TGCAGCGTTAATTGGGGGGTAGAAGAGACCCAGTACTTC.

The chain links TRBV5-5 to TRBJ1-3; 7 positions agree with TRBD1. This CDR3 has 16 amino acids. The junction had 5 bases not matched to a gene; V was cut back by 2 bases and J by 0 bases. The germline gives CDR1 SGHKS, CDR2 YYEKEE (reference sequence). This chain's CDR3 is CASSLEGASSGNTIYF. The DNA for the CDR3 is TGTGCCAGCAGCTTAGAGGGGGCGAGCTCTGGAAACACCATATATTTT.

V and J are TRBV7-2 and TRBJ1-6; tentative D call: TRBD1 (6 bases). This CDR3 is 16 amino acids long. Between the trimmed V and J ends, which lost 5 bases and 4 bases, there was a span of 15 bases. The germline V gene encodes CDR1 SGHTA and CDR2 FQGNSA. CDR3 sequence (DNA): TGTGCCAGCAGCGACAGGAAGGGGGGGTATAATTCACCCCTCCACTTT. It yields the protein CASSDRKGGYNSPLHF. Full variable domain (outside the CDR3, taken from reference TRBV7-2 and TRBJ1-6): GAGVSQSPSNKVTEKGKDVELRCDPISGHTALYWYRQSLGQGLEFLIYFQGNSAPDKSGLPSDRFSAERTGGSVSTLTIQRTQQEDSAVYLCASSDRKGGYNSPLHFGNGTRLTVT.

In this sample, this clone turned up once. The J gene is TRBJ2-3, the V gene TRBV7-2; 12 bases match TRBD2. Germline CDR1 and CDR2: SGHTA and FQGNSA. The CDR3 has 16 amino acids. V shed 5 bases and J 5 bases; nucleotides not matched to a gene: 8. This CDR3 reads CASSRRTSGIKDTQYF. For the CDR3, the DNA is TGTGCCAGCAGCCGGAGGACTAGCGGGATCAAAGATACGCAGTATTTT. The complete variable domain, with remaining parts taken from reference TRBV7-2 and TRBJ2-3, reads GAGVSQSPSNKVTEKGKDVELRCDPISGHTALYWYRQSLGQGLEFLIYFQGNSAPDKSGLPSDRFSAERTGGSVSTLTIQRTQQEDSAVYLCASSRRTSGIKDTQYFGPGTRLTVL.

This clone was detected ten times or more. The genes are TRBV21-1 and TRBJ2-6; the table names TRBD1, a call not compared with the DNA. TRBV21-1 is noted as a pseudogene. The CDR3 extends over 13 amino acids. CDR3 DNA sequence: TGTGCCCCCACAACCTCTGGGGCCAACGTCCTGACTTTC. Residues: CAPTTSGANVLTF.

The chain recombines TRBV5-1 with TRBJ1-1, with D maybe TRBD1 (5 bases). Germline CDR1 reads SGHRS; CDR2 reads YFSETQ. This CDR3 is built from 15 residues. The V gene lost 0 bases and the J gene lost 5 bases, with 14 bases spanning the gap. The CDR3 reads CASSLALRDPTEAFF. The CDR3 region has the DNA TGCGCCAGCAGCTTGGCCCTAAGGGACCCAACTGAAGCTTTCTTT.

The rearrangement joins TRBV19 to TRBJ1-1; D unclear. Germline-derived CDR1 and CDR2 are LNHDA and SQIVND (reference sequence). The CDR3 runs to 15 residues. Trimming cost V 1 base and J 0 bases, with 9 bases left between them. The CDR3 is CASSIGPDLNTEAFF. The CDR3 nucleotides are TGTGCCAGTAGTATAGGGCCCGACCTGAACACTGAAGCTTTCTTT.

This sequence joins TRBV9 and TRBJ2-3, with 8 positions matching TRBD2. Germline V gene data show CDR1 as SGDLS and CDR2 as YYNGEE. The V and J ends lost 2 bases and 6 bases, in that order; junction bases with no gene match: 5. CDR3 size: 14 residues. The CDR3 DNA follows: TGTGCCAGCAGCGTCGGGACTAGAGTGGATACGCAGTATTTT. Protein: CASSVGTRVDTQYF.

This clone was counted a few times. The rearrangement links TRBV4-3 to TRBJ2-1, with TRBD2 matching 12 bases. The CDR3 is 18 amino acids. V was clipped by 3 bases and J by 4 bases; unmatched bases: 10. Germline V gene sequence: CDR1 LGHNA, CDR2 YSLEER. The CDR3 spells CASSHRLAGGPLYNEQFF. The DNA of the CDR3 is TGCGCCAGCAGCCACCGCCTAGCGGGAGGGCCGCTGTACAATGAGCAGTTCTTC.

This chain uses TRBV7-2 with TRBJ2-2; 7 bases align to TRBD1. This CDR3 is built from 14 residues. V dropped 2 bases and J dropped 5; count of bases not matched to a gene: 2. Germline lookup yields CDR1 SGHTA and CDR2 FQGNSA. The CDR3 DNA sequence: TGTGCCAGCAGCTTAACAGGGGTGACCGGGGAGCTGTTTTTT. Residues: CASSLTGVTGELFF.

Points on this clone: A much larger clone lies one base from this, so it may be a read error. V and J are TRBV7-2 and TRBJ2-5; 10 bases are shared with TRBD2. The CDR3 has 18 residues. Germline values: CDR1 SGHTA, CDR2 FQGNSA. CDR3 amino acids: CASSRAPSGSLDQETRYF. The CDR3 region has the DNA TGTGCCAGCAGCCGTGCCCCTAGCGGGAGCCTCGACCAAGAGACCCGGTACTTC.

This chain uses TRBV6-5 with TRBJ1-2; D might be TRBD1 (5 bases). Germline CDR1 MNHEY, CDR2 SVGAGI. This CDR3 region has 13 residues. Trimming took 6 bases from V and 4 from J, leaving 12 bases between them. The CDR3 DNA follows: TGTGCCAGCAGCCCAGCGGGGACCTATGGCTACACCTTC. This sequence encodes CASSPAGTYGYTF.

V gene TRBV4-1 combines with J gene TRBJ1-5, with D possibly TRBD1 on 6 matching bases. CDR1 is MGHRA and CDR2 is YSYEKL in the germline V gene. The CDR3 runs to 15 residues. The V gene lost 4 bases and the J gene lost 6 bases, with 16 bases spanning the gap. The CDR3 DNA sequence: TGCGCCAGCAGCCTGACGTGGGGGGCGGGTCAGCCCCAGCATTTT. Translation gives CASSLTWGAGQPQHF.

The CDR3 nucleotides read TGTGCCAGCAGCTCTCAAGGTGGCAGGGGGGTCTATGGCTACACCTTC. The encoded protein is CASSSQGGRGVYGYTF. The chain is built from TRBV11-2 and TRBJ1-2; the match to TRBD1 covers 7 bases. The CDR3 covers 16 residues. V shed 4 bases and J 4 bases; nucleotides not matched to a gene: 12. Germline-derived CDR1 and CDR2 are SGHAT and FQNNGV.

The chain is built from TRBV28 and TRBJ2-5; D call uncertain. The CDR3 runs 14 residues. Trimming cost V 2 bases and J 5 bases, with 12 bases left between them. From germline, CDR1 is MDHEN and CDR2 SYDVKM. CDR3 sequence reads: CASSLIKPRETQYF. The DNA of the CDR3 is TGTGCCAGCAGTTTAATTAAGCCTCGGGAGACCCAGTACTTC.

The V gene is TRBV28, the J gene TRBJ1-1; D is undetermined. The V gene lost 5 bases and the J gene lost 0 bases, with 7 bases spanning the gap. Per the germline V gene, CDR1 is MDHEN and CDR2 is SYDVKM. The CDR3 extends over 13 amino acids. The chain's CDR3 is CASSPSLNTEAFF. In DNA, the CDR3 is TGTGCCAGCAGTCCCTCGTTGAACACTGAAGCTTTCTTT.